Below are 9 T cell receptor beta chains sequenced from a single sample in a study of regulatory T cells in long-lasting Graves disease (dated by TCRdb to the early 2020s). The library relied on multiplex PCR. Sequencing used an Illumina HiSeq 4000. CDR3 regions were amplified by Arm-PCR with iRepertoire HTBI primers to construct TCR beta libraries. The raw public reads went through TCRdb reprocessing: fastp at Q25, MiXCR clone calling, in-frame beta chains kept. Duplicate CDR3 protein sequences are folded into a single record with the most common DNA and genes. In this sample the table shows 250,000 or so distinct CDR3 sequences, about 18% of which occur a single time. The top ten clonotypes cover 14% of the sample. What the time point label conveys for this sample: newly diagnosed GD, antithyroid drugs for less than 3 months. For both TCR sequencing and RNA sequencing, RNA was extracted from PBMCs using TRIzol.

These same records also appear under a second study, on T cells in Graves' hyperthyroidism and ophthalmopathy.

Material: peripheral blood mononuclear cells (PBMCs), obtained at new diagnosis, from a patient treated with antithyroid drugs. Receptor source: a woman aged 25 to 39 with Graves disease. Donor details come from another sample of the same person, matched by shared clones.

This clonotype was found many times. This chain links TRBV20-1 with TRBJ1-6, with TRBD1 matching over 7 bases. With V trimmed by 2 bases and J by 10 bases, 11 bases remained unmatched. This CDR3 has 15 residues. Germline loops: CDR1 DFQATT, CDR2 SNEGSKA (reference sequence). This chain's CDR3 is CSARTARQGGSPLHF. CDR3 nucleotides: TGCAGTGCTAGAACCGCAAGACAGGGAGGGTCACCCCTCCACTTT.

This clonotype was observed many times. Here the CDR3 DNA reads TGCAGTGCGCCGGGACTAGCGGGGGGGCCGACAGATACGCAGTATTTT. The encoded protein is CSAPGLAGGPTDTQYF. The V call is TRBV20-1, the J call TRBJ2-3; 16 bases fit TRBD2. Trimming cost V 6 bases and J 3 bases; bases outside gene matches: 6. The CDR3 loop spans 16 amino acids. The germline gives CDR1 DFQATT, CDR2 SNEGSKA (reference sequence).

V gene TRBV27 combines with J gene TRBJ1-5; 9 bases are shared with TRBD1. V trimming: 3 bases; J trimming: 4 bases; junction bases outside the gene matches: 7. Germline CDR1 and CDR2: MNHEY and SMNVEV (reference sequence). This CDR3 has 16 residues. The CDR3 loop is CASSFNLGQGNQPQHF. The CDR3, as DNA: TGTGCCAGCAGTTTCAACCTGGGACAGGGAAATCAGCCCCAGCATTTT.

This clonotype was observed at least ten times. The genes are TRBV11-2 and TRBJ2-3; no definite D call. Trimming pared 3 bases from V and 4 bases from J, leaving 11 bases between. Germline CDR1 is SGHAT and CDR2 is FQNNGV. The CDR3 covers 14 residues. The CDR3 DNA reads TGTGCCAGCAGCTTCACCGGCCCGGCAGATACGCAGTATTTT. It encodes CASSFTGPADTQYF.

This clonotype was counted many times. This sequence joins TRBV12-3 or TRBV12-4 and TRBJ1-1, with no clear D. V shed 3 bases and J shed 2 bases, with 10 bases lying between them. The CDR3 has 14 amino acids. The CDR3 is CASSLWQLNTEAFF. The DNA of the CDR3 is TGTGCCAGCAGTTTGTGGCAATTAAACACTGAAGCTTTCTTT.

This clonotype was counted many times. Written as DNA, the CDR3 is TGTGCCAGCAGCAAGGGACAGGGCTACGAGCAGTACTTC. It is translated as CASSKGQGYEQYF. This rearrangement joins TRBV3-1 to TRBJ2-7; the match to TRBD1 covers 9 bases. Trimming took 5 bases from V and 3 from J; bases not matched to a gene: 2. Per germline, CDR1 LGHDT and CDR2 YNNKEL (reference sequence). The CDR3 loop spans 13 amino acids.

This clonotype was observed a handful of times. The V gene is TRBV5-1, the J gene TRBJ2-1; 8 bases fit TRBD2. The trim removed 2 bases at V and 8 bases at J, leaving 6 bases unmatched. Germline values: CDR1 SGHRS, CDR2 YFSETQ. The length of the CDR3 is 14 residues. This CDR3 is CASSFRGGGDEQFF. CDR3 sequence (DNA): TGCGCCAGCAGCTTTCGGGGGGGTGGGGATGAGCAGTTCTTC. The variable domain in full, with the rest retrieved from reference TRBV5-1 and TRBJ2-1, is KAGVTQTPRYLIKTRGQQVTLSCSPISGHRSVSWYQQTPGQGLQFLFEYFSETQRNKGNFPGRFSGRQFSNSRSEMNVSTLELGDSALYLCASSFRGGGDEQFFGPGTRLTVL.

This clonotype occurred a few times. A much more abundant neighbour one base away suggests this may be a read error. The CDR3 is CASNGEITYEQYF. DNA for the CDR3: TGTGCCAGCAATGGGGAGATCACCTACGAGCAGTACTTC. This sequence joins TRBV6-1 and TRBJ2-7; D perhaps matches TRBD2 (5 bases). The germline V and J ends were trimmed by 7 bases and 2 bases, with 12 bases remaining between them. This CDR3 has 13 residues. CDR1 MNHNS and CDR2 SASEGT come from the germline V gene.

Here the CDR3 DNA reads TGTGCCAGCAGAACATTGGCCGCGTACGAGCAGTACTTC. Its protein is CASRTLAAYEQYF. The J gene is TRBJ2-7, the V gene TRBV27; D unresolved. V lost 6 bases to trimming and J lost 4 bases, with 13 bases between them. The CDR3 runs 13 residues. CDR1 and CDR2 from the germline V gene are MNHEY and SMNVEV (reference sequence).